These T cell receptor beta chains were read from a single sample in a study of T cell responses to AZD1222 COVID-19 vaccine. Assay used: immunoSEQ multiplex PCR; TCRdb lists only in-frame clones, some missing. Of about 150,000 clones in the sample, roughly nine tenths are singletons; the top ten hold 4.5% to 6.5%. The specimen comprised peripheral blood, sampled on day 0 of AZD1222 vaccination. These receptors originate from an adult in good health. CDR3s include the opening cysteine and the closing phenylalanine or tryptophan. Fields, in order: J gene, clone size, D gene, V gene, CDR3 protein, CDR3 DNA. The D gene is left open where the match is weak. Clone size is given for some rows only: seen once, a few or many times, or a class if the clone is expanded.

TRBJ2-1,NA,TRBD2,TRBV6-4,CASSDSSGSSYNEQFF,TGTGCCAGCAGTGACAGTAGCGGGAGCTCCTACAATGAGCAGTTCTTC
TRBJ1-2,NA,NA,TRBV28,CASTLFRGSGGYTF,TGTGCCAGCACTCTTTTTCGGGGATCGGGAGGCTACACCTTC
TRBJ2-7,NA,NA,TRBV5-6,CASSLWRKSSYEQYF,TGTGCCAGCAGCTTGTGGCGGAAAAGCTCCTACGAGCAGTACTTC
TRBJ1-5,NA,NA,TRBV18,CASSLSSEGQPQHF,TGTGCCAGCTCACTTTCCTCGGAGGGTCAGCCCCAGCATTTT
TRBJ2-7,NA,TRBD2,TRBV7-3,CASSLGTSGSYEQYF,TGTGCCAGCAGCCTGGGGACTAGCGGGAGCTACGAGCAGTACTTC
TRBJ2-3,NA,NA,TRBV11-3,CASSYHVVPDTQYF,TGTGCCAGCAGCTATCACGTAGTACCAGATACGCAGTATTTT
TRBJ1-5,NA,NA,TRBV15,CATSRQGNQPQHF,TGTGCCACCAGCAGACAGGGAAATCAGCCCCAGCATTTT
TRBJ2-3,once,TRBD1,TRBV29-1,CSVVTGGDTQYF,TGCAGCGTTGTGACAGGGGGAGATACGCAGTATTTT
TRBJ2-7,NA,NA,TRBV11-2,CASSLTTGDEQYF,TGTGCCAGCAGCTTAACGACGGGGGACGAGCAGTACTTC
TRBJ1-1,NA,NA,TRBV10-3,CAIKLQGNTEAFF,TGTGCCATCAAATTGCAGGGGAACACTGAAGCTTTCTTT
TRBJ2-1,NA,TRBD2,TRBV11-2,CASIATSGSPGEQFF,TGTGCCAGCATCGCGACTAGCGGGAGCCCAGGTGAGCAGTTCTTC
TRBJ1-3,NA,TRBD1,TRBV5-1,CASSLAGGWDTIYF,TGCGCCAGCAGCTTGGCAGGGGGCTGGGACACCATATATTTT
TRBJ2-3,NA,NA,TRBV2,CASSERAAGTDTQYF,TGTGCCAGCAGTGAGCGGGCTGCTGGCACAGATACGCAGTATTTT
TRBJ2-2,NA,NA,TRBV18,CASSLAFTGELFF,TGTGCCAGCTCACTAGCGTTCACCGGGGAGCTGTTTTTT
TRBJ2-7,NA,TRBD1,TRBV6-2/TRBV6-3,CASSPRDSYYEQYF,TGTGCCAGCAGTCCCCGGGACAGTTACTACGAGCAGTACTTC
TRBJ2-7,few,TRBD1,TRBV5-1,CASSIWTGYEQYF,TGCGCCAGCAGCATTTGGACAGGGTACGAGCAGTACTTC
TRBJ1-2,NA,NA,TRBV7-9,CASSLVGGLQIGYTF,TGTGCCAGCAGCTTAGTTGGTGGACTGCAAATAGGCTACACCTTC
TRBJ2-2,NA,NA,TRBV5-1,CASSSGHEAAGELFF,TGCGCCAGCAGCTCCGGACATGAGGCGGCCGGGGAGCTGTTTTTT
TRBJ1-3,NA,NA,TRBV9,CASSPTGHSGNTIYF,TGTGCCAGCAGCCCTACAGGGCACTCTGGAAACACCATATATTTT
TRBJ2-2,NA,TRBD1,TRBV25-1,CASRSHQGDPVGELFF,TGTGCCAGCAGATCACATCAGGGGGACCCCGTGGGGGAGCTGTTTTTT
TRBJ2-7,NA,TRBD2,TRBV9,CASSAGAGAYEQYF,TGTGCCAGCAGCGCGGGAGCGGGGGCCTACGAGCAGTACTTC
TRBJ2-1,NA,TRBD2,TRBV7-2,CASSLSGRAGGEQFF,TGTGCCAGCAGCTTAAGCGGGAGGGCCGGTGGTGAGCAGTTCTTC
TRBJ1-6,NA,NA,TRBV3-1/TRBV3-2,CASSYLRMPLHF,TGTGCCAGCAGCTACCTGCGTATGCCCCTCCACTTT
TRBJ2-7,NA,NA,TRBV6-2/TRBV6-3,CASSQTFPSYEQYF,TGTGCCAGCAGTCAGACATTCCCCTCCTACGAGCAGTACTTC
TRBJ2-3,once,NA,TRBV6-2/TRBV6-3,CASSYWAGNTDTQYF,TGTGCCAGCAGTTACTGGGCGGGCAACACAGATACGCAGTATTTT
TRBJ2-3,NA,NA,TRBV28,CAASSPSTDTQYF,TGTGCCGCGAGCTCTCCTAGCACAGATACGCAGTATTTT
TRBJ2-2,NA,TRBD2,TRBV7-9,CASSYLAGPNTGELFF,TGTGCCAGCAGCTACCTAGCGGGACCGAACACCGGGGAGCTGTTTTTT
TRBJ2-7,NA,NA,TRBV3-1/TRBV3-2,CASSQDGKGREQYF,TGTGCCAGCAGCCAAGATGGTAAAGGTCGCGAGCAGTACTTC
TRBJ2-7,NA,TRBD1,TRBV12-5,CASGPYVKTGDRNDGLSGQNEQYF,TGTGCTAGTGGTCCCTATGTGAAGACCGGGGACAGGAACGATGGGCTCTCAGGGCAAAACGAGCAGTACTTC
TRBJ1-1,NA,NA,TRBV15,CATSTWPRVRGAEAFF,TGTGCCACCAGCACCTGGCCCAGGGTCAGGGGCGCTGAAGCTTTCTTT
TRBJ2-1,NA,NA,TRBV11-3,CASSLGRYNEQFF,TGTGCCAGCAGCTTGGGGCGGTACAATGAGCAGTTCTTC
TRBJ2-2,NA,TRBD1,TRBV18,CASQTGAGELFF,TGTGCGAGCCAGACAGGGGCCGGGGAGCTGTTTTTT
TRBJ2-2,NA,TRBD2,TRBV7-3,CASSLLLAGGGTGELFF,TGTGCCAGCAGCTTACTCCTAGCGGGAGGTGGCACCGGGGAGCTGTTTTTT
TRBJ1-1,NA,NA,TRBV12-3/TRBV12-4,CASSLGYTEAFF,TGTGCCAGCAGTTTAGGGTACACTGAAGCTTTCTTT
TRBJ1-1,NA,NA,TRBV12-3/TRBV12-4,CASRPDWDTEAFF,TGTGCCAGCAGACCCGACTGGGACACTGAAGCTTTCTTT
TRBJ2-7,NA,TRBD1,TRBV11-2,CASSLGGTGTYEQYF,TGTGCCAGCAGCTTAGGGGGGACAGGGACCTACGAGCAGTACTTC
TRBJ2-5,NA,TRBD1,TRBV4-2,CASSQALGQGGQETQYF,TGTGCCAGCAGCCAAGCTTTGGGACAGGGGGGCCAAGAGACCCAGTACTTC